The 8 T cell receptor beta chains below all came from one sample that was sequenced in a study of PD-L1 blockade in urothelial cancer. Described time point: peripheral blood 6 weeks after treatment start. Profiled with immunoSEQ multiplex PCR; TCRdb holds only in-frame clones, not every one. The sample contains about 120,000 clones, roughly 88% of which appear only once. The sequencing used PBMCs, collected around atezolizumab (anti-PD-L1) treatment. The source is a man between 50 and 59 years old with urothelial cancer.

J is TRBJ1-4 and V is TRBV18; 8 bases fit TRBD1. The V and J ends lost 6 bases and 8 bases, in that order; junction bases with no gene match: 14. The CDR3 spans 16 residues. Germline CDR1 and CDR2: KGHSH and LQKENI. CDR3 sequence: CASSVGTGGRREKLFF. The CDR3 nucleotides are TGTGCCAGCTCCGTGGGGACAGGTGGACGTCGGGAAAAACTGTTTTTT.

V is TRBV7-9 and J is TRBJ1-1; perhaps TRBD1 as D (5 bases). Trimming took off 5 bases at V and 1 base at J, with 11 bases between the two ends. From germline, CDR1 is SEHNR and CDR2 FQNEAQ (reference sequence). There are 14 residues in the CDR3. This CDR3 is CASSHQGSNTEAFF. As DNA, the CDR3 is TGTGCCAGCAGCCACCAGGGATCGAACACTGAAGCTTTCTTT.

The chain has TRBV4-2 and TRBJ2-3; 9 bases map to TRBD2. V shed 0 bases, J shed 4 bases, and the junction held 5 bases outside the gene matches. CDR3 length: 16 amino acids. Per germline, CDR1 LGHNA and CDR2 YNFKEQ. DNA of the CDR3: TGTGCCAGCAGCCAAGATTCGGCTAGCGGGGCAGATACGCAGTATTTT. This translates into CASSQDSASGADTQYF.

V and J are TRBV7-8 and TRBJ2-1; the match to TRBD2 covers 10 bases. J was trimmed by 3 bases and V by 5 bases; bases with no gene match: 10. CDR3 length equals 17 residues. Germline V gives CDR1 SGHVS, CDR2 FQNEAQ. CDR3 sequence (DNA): TGTGCCAGCAGCGAAGGAATGGCTAGCGGGGGCTACAATGAGCAGTTCTTC. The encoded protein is CASSEGMASGGYNEQFF. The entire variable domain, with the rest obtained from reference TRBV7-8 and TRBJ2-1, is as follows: GAGVSQSPRYKVAKRGQDVALRCDPISGHVSLFWYQQALGQGPEFLTYFQNEAQLDKSGLPSDRFFAERPEGSVSTLKIQRTQQEDSAVYLCASSEGMASGGYNEQFFGPGTRLTVL.

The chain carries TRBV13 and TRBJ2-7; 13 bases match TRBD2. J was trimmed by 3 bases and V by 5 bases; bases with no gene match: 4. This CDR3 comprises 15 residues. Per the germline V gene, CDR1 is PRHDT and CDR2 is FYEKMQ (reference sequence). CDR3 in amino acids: CASSIGLAGVYEQYF. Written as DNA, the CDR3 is TGTGCCAGCAGCATCGGACTAGCGGGAGTCTACGAGCAGTACTTC.

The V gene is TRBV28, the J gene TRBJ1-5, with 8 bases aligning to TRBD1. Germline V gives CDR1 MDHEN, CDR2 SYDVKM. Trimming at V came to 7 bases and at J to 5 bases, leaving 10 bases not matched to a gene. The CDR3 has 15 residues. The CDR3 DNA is TGTGCCAGCACCGACTGGACAGGGCCGCATCAGCCCCAGCATTTT. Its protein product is CASTDWTGPHQPQHF.

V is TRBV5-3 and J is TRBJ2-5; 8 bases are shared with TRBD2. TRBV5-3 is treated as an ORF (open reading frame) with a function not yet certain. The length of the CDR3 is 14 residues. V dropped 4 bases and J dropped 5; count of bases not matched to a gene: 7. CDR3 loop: CARSRSGSPETQYF. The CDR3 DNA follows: TGTGCCAGAAGCAGAAGCGGGAGTCCGGAGACCCAGTACTTC.

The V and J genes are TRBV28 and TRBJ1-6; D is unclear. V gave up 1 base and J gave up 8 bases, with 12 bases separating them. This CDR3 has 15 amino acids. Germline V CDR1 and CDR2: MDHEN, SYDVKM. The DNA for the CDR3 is TGTGCCAGCAGTTTATCGCTACGGGAACATTCACCCCTCCACTTT. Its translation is CASSLSLREHSPLHF.